This T cell receptor (beta chain) was identified during a study of blood T cell repertoires in COVID-19. Overall study context: T cells, B-cell-depleted T cells, or PBMCs provided the cDNA or gDNA that served as material.

Original handling: From reference gene primer amplification, estimates of nucleated cell counts were derived. The assay was immunoSEQ multiplex PCR, and TCRdb's table has in-frame clones only and misses some. D and trimming were read from the DNA, whereas the V and J calls and clone size are those reported in that table. The sample has a few hundred thousand clones, around 84% seen once. Deletions cut 2 bases from V and 11 bases from J, with 9 bases between. CDR3 length equals 11 residues. Germline V gene data show CDR1 as MNHNS and CDR2 as SASEGT. Cohort 3 recovered donors had two negative PCRs, clearance, or symptom resolution.

The source is a woman aged 18-30 years who had recovered from COVID-19. This chain uses TRBV6-1 with TRBJ1-1, with unresolved D. The specimen was PBMCs or T cells enriched from blood (not recorded which). Written as DNA, the CDR3 is TGTGCCAGCAGTGAATGGCCCGGGGCTTTCTTT. The encoded protein is CASSEWPGAFF.